The 10 T cell receptor beta chains below come from one sample, sequenced in a study of response to subunit inactivated influenza vaccine. TCRdb reanalysed the RT-PCR reads using MiXCR and keeps one entry per CDR3 protein. The sample includes under 200,000 distinct CDR3 sequences, around 9.9% of them seen just once. Sample: non-naive T cells sorted from PBMCs, taken about 6 weeks after vaccination. The origin of the receptors is a man between 50 and 59 years old who received an inactivated influenza vaccine.

This clonotype was counted only a few times. The chain carries TRBV6-5 and TRBJ2-1; D ambiguous. The V gene lost 7 bases and the J gene lost 9 bases, with 4 bases spanning the gap. The CDR3 runs 9 residues. Germline-derived CDR1 and CDR2 are MNHEY and SVGAGI. The CDR3 region has the DNA TGTGCCAGCACTCGTGAGCAGTTCTTC. Translation: CASTREQFF.

The genes are TRBV20-1 and TRBJ2-1, with 10 nucleotides matching TRBD2. The CDR3 loop spans 17 amino acids. J gave up 1 base and V 0 bases, and 6 bases lay outside the gene matches. Germline V gene sequence: CDR1 DFQATT, CDR2 SNEGSKA (reference sequence). The CDR3 is CSARDPSGRFSYNEQFF. Here the CDR3 DNA reads TGCAGTGCTAGAGATCCTAGCGGGAGATTTTCCTACAATGAGCAGTTCTTC.

In its sample, this clonotype was seen many times. The chain combines TRBV4-3 with TRBJ2-3; 12 nucleotides align to TRBD2. Germline values: CDR1 LGHNA, CDR2 YSLEER. Trimming at V came to 0 bases and at J to 7 bases, leaving 14 bases not matched to a gene. The CDR3 sequence is 19 residues long. The CDR3 region is CASSQEWTSGMGSANTQYF. The CDR3, as DNA: TGCGCCAGCAGCCAAGAATGGACTAGCGGGATGGGTTCGGCTAATACGCAGTATTTT.

The chain carries TRBV9 and TRBJ1-1; the D gene is possibly TRBD1 (6 bases). V was shortened by 0 bases and J by 8 bases, with 14 bases between the two germline ends. From germline, CDR1 is SGDLS and CDR2 YYNGEE. The CDR3 covers 14 residues. The CDR3, as DNA: TGTGCCAGCAGCGTAGCAATACAGGGATCGGAAGCTTTCTTT. This encodes CASSVAIQGSEAFF.

The genes are TRBV12-3 or TRBV12-4 and TRBJ2-7, with D possibly being TRBD2 (6 bases). Trimming stripped 7 bases from V and 0 bases from J, with 13 bases between. The CDR3 is 14 residues long. CDR3 sequence reads: CASKRTMSSYEQYF. In DNA form, the CDR3 reads TGTGCCAGCAAAAGGACTATGAGCTCCTACGAGCAGTACTTC.

The chain recombines TRBV20-1 with TRBJ1-4, with D uncertain. V was shortened by 5 bases and J by 8 bases, with 15 bases between the two germline ends. Germline loops: CDR1 DFQATT, CDR2 SNEGSKA (reference sequence). The CDR3 extends over 13 amino acids. CDR3 protein: CSAAPEADEKLFF. CDR3 bases: TGCAGTGCTGCACCGGAGGCGGACGAAAAACTGTTTTTT.

Many counts were recorded for this clonotype. V usage is TRBV6-2 or TRBV6-3 and J usage is TRBJ1-5, with 9 positions matching TRBD1. Germline-derived CDR1 and CDR2 are MNHEY and SVGEGT. The V gene end was trimmed by 6 bases and the J gene end by 5 bases; junction bases not matched to a gene: 11. The CDR3 contains 16 residues. This CDR3 reads CASSIASGQGHQPQHF. The DNA for the CDR3 is TGTGCCAGCAGCATTGCCTCGGGACAGGGCCATCAGCCCCAGCATTTT.

This clonotype was seen many times. The J gene is TRBJ2-5, the V gene TRBV10-2, with 7 bases aligning to TRBD1. There are 13 residues in the CDR3. V lost 5 bases and J lost 7; bases outside the gene matches: 7. Germline lookup yields CDR1 WSHSY and CDR2 SAAADI. CDR3: CASSRQGPATQYF. CDR3 nucleotide sequence: TGCGCCAGCAGTAGACAGGGACCGGCGACCCAGTACTTC.

This rearrangement joins TRBV20-1 to TRBJ2-1; D gene uncertain. V was pared by 3 bases and J by 10 bases, with 13 bases between. CDR3 length: 12 residues. The germline gives CDR1 DFQATT, CDR2 SNEGSKA (reference sequence). The CDR3 DNA sequence: TGCAGTGCTAGCCCCGATGGCGAAGAGCAGTTCTTC. This codes for CSASPDGEEQFF.

The table lists this clonotype with many counts. CDR3 nucleotide sequence: TGTGCCACCAGCAAGTGGGGCTACGAGCAGTACTTC. Its protein is CATSKWGYEQYF. V usage is TRBV15 and J usage is TRBJ2-7; D gene uncertain. Deletions cut 4 bases from V and 3 bases from J, with 7 bases between. Looked up from germline, CDR1 is LNHNV and CDR2 is YYDKDF (reference sequence). The CDR3 is 12 residues long. Using reference TRBV15 and TRBJ2-7 for the parts outside the CDR3, the full variable domain is DAMVIQNPRYQVTQFGKPVTLSCSQTLNHNVMYWYQQKSSQAPKLLFHYYDKDFNNEADTPDNFQSRRPNTSFCFLDIRSPGLGDTAMYLCATSKWGYEQYFGPGTRLTVT.